This TCR beta chain was captured by sequencing in a study of Graves' ophthalmopathy and Graves' hyperthyroidism. Study as a whole: Stable hyperthyroid donors showed no ophthalmopathy during 18 months follow-up.

TCR beta CDR3 regions were amplified from RNA transcripts. Investigators did first-round RT-PCR with HTBI primers, then second-round multiplex PCR. TCRdb re-called the multiplex PCR reads through MiXCR, storing one row per CDR3 protein. Altogether over a million distinct CDR3 sequences are present, about two fifths being singletons, with the ten largest covering 11%. Participants with hyperthyroidism, aged 18 to 65, were newly diagnosed with under 2 months' duration. The germline V gene encodes CDR1 SGDLS and CDR2 YYNGEE. The CDR3 contains 13 residues. Trimming shortened V by 0 bases and J by 4 bases, and 5 bases separated the two germline ends. This clonotype was observed at least ten times.

This TCR came from an adult man with Graves' hyperthyroidism. This chain links TRBV9 with TRBJ1-5; no firm D call. Sequencing input: peripheral blood or thyroid tissue (not recorded which). CDR3 sequence reads: CASSVGDNQPQHF. CDR3 DNA: TGTGCCAGCAGCGTAGGCGATAATCAGCCCCAGCATTTT. Complete variable domain (other parts from reference TRBV9 and TRBJ1-5): DSGVTQTPKHLITATGQRVTLRCSPRSGDLSVYWYQQSLDQGLQFLIQYYNGEERAKGNILERFSAQQFPDLHSELNLSSLELGDSALYFCASSVGDNQPQHFGDGTRLSIL.